The 23 T cell receptor beta chains in this list originate from one sample, sequenced in a study of cytomegalovirus exposure and HLA in healthy donors. Primers included in the PCR were 60 Vbeta and 13 Jbeta primers. Profiled with immunoSEQ multiplex PCR; TCRdb holds only in-frame clones, not every one. Of roughly 150,000 clones listed, roughly 9.8% are singletons. The specimen sequenced was PBMCs. The origin of the receptors is a man in his fifties in good health and CMV-seronegative.

V is TRBV21-1 and J is TRBJ1-2; TRBD1 reflects the table's D call only, with no check against the DNA. TRBV21-1 is classified as a pseudogene. The CDR3 has 17 residues. CDR3 bases: TGTGCCAGCAGCAATGTAACGTTTTGTAGGACAAACTATGGCTACACCTTC. Translating it yields CASSNVTFCRTNYGYTF.

A few counts support this clone. The genes are TRBV30 and TRBJ2-5; a weak D match, TRBD2 (7 bases). Per the germline V gene, CDR1 is GTSNPN and CDR2 is SVGIG (reference sequence). The CDR3 is made up of 13 amino acids. V was shortened by 4 bases and J by 5 bases, with 14 bases between the two germline ends. The CDR3: CAWTEGGRETQYF. The CDR3 bases are TGTGCCTGGACTGAGGGGGGGCGTGAGACCCAGTACTTC. The full variable domain, rest sourced from reference TRBV30 and TRBJ2-5, is SQTIHQWPATLVQPVGSPLSLECTVEGTSNPNLYWYRQAAGRGLQLLFYSVGIGQISSEVPQNLSASRPQDRQFILSSKKLLLSDSGFYLCAWTEGGRETQYFGPGTRLLVL.

This clone was seen a few times. The chain links TRBV30 to TRBJ1-4, with 7 bases aligning to TRBD1. In germline, CDR1 is GTSNPN, CDR2 SVGIG (reference sequence). The CDR3 totals 14 residues. Losses at the gene ends were 3 bases for V and 0 bases for J; bases not matched to a gene: 1. The CDR3 is CAWRGQPTNEKLFF. The DNA of the CDR3 is TGTGCCTGGAGGGGACAGCCAACTAATGAAAAACTGTTTTTT.

As regards this clone: Sequence at one end of the junction differs from germline and may be a read error. The chain joins TRBV30 to TRBJ1-2; 12 bases match TRBD1. This CDR3 spans 16 amino acids. Germline CDR1 and CDR2: GTSNPN and SVGIG (reference sequence). The CDR3 here is CAWSSGTGGPKYGYTF. Written as DNA, the CDR3 is TGTGCCTGGAGTTCAGGGACAGGGGGCCCTAAATATGGCTACACCTTC.

This clone was seen more than once but under ten times. The chain joins TRBV15 to TRBJ1-1; maybe TRBD1 (5 bases). Germline V gene lookup returns CDR1 LNHNV and CDR2 YYDKDF (reference sequence). This CDR3 spans 14 amino acids. V gave up 1 base and J gave up 5 bases, with 11 bases separating them. The CDR3 DNA is TGTGCCACCAGCAGAGGCCAGGGTCAAACTGAAGCTTTCTTT. This encodes CATSRGQGQTEAFF. The variable domain in full, completed from reference TRBV15 and TRBJ1-1, reads DAMVIQNPRYQVTQFGKPVTLSCSQTLNHNVMYWYQQKSSQAPKLLFHYYDKDFNNEADTPDNFQSRRPNTSFCFLDIRSPGLGDTAMYLCATSRGQGQTEAFFGQGTRLTVV.

This clone has more than one count but fewer than ten. V usage is TRBV7-3 and J usage is TRBJ2-2; 7 bases are a match to TRBD2. The CDR3 is made up of 15 amino acids. The ends lost 3 bases at V and 1 base at J; junction bases unmatched: 2. CDR1 is SGHTA, CDR2 FQGTGA, per germline. DNA for the CDR3: TGTGCCAGCAGCTTTAGCGGGCAGAACACCGGGGAGCTGTTTTTT. Translation: CASSFSGQNTGELFF.

This sequence joins TRBV5-6 and TRBJ1-2; no firm D call. The germline V gene encodes CDR1 SGHDT and CDR2 YYEEEE. Between the trimmed V and J ends, which lost 7 bases and 3 bases, there was a span of 10 bases. The CDR3 covers 12 residues. This chain's CDR3 is CASEQRDYGYTF. For the CDR3, the DNA is TGTGCCAGCGAACAGAGGGACTATGGCTACACCTTC.

Regarding this clone: The sample contains more than one DNA sequence encoding this CDR3. This chain connects TRBV7-3 to TRBJ1-2; 7 positions match TRBD1. In germline, CDR1 is SGHTA, CDR2 FQGTGA. Trimming took 5 bases from V and 4 from J; bases not matched to a gene: 10. CDR3 length: 15 residues. The CDR3 region is CASSPGTGDSYGYTF. Here the CDR3 DNA reads TGTGCCAGCAGCCCAGGAACAGGGGACTCCTATGGCTACACCTTC.

The rearrangement links TRBV6-5 to TRBJ2-2; D remains ambiguous. This CDR3 comprises 15 residues. Trimming removed 4 bases at V and 4 bases at J, with 13 bases between. The germline V gene has CDR1 MNHEY and CDR2 SVGAGI. Written as DNA, the CDR3 is TGTGCCAGCAGTTCAGACTTTGGCAGCACCGGGGAGCTGTTTTTT. Translated: CASSSDFGSTGELFF.

This clone was seen a handful of times. The V and J genes are TRBV6-1 and TRBJ2-5; the D gene is possibly TRBD2 (6 bases). The V gene lost 5 bases and the J gene lost 5 bases, with 12 bases spanning the gap. This CDR3 is 13 amino acids long. Germline values: CDR1 MNHNS, CDR2 SASEGT. CDR3 bases: TGTGCCAGCAGTAGGCGGGAAACGGAGACCCAGTACTTC. Its translation: CASSRRETETQYF.

This clone occurred a few times. V is TRBV6-5 and J is TRBJ2-7; 10 bases agree with TRBD2. Germline V gene data show CDR1 as MNHEY and CDR2 as SVGAGI. This CDR3 comprises 16 residues. After removal of 0 bases from V and 2 bases from J, the junction contained 4 bases not matched to a gene. CDR3 residues: CASSYSTSGETYEQYF. DNA for the CDR3: TGTGCCAGCAGTTACTCAACTAGCGGGGAAACCTACGAGCAGTACTTC.

This sequence joins TRBV18 and TRBJ1-5; 8 positions match TRBD1. The CDR3 has 15 amino acids. J was trimmed by 6 bases and V by 2 bases; bases with no gene match: 6. Germline lookup yields CDR1 KGHSH and CDR2 LQKENI. The CDR3 coding sequence is TGTGCCAGCTCACCAGACAGGGGAAGGGGTCAGCCCCAGCATTTT. It yields the protein CASSPDRGRGQPQHF.

The V and J genes are TRBV7-3 and TRBJ2-5; D is perhaps TRBD2 (6 bases). Per the germline V gene, CDR1 is SGHTA and CDR2 is FQGTGA. Trimming left V 6 bases short and J 5 bases short, with 19 bases between. CDR3 size: 15 residues. Here the CDR3 DNA reads TGTGCCAGCAGTGCTAGCCGGGAGTCAGGGGAGACCCAGTACTTC. Its translation: CASSASRESGETQYF. Supplemented by reference TRBV7-3 and TRBJ2-5, the full variable domain reads GAGVSQTPSNKVTEKGKYVELRCDPISGHTALYWYRQSLGQGPEFLIYFQGTGAADDSGLPNDRFFAVRPEGSVSTLKIQRTERGDSAVYLCASSASRESGETQYFGPGTRLLVL.

The rearrangement links TRBV19 to TRBJ2-5, with 8 bases that match TRBD2. The DNA matches TRBJ2-7 better at its end, which makes the J call doubtful. This CDR3 is built from 15 residues. Germline lookup yields CDR1 LNHDA and CDR2 SQIVND (reference sequence). CDR3 sequence (DNA): TGTGCCAGTAGTCTAGCGGGTGACCTCTCCTACGAGCAGTACTTC. It translates to CASSLAGDLSYEQYF.

This clone has only a few counts. The V and J genes are TRBV9 and TRBJ2-1; 8 nucleotides align to TRBD2. J was trimmed by 4 bases and V by 0 bases; bases with no gene match: 3. This CDR3 region has 15 residues. In germline, CDR1 is SGDLS, CDR2 YYNGEE. The CDR3 DNA follows: TGTGCCAGCAGCGTAGATAGCGGGGATTACAATGAGCAGTTCTTC. This gives the protein CASSVDSGDYNEQFF.

CDR3 DNA sequence: TGCGCCAGCAGTCCCAATTCCAATGAGCAGTTCTTC. It is translated as CASSPNSNEQFF. The chain employs TRBV5-1 and TRBJ2-1; the D is unclear. Germline assignment: CDR1 SGHRS and CDR2 YFSETQ. The length of the CDR3 is 12 residues. V dropped 5 bases and J dropped 6 bases, with 9 bases sitting between them.

This clone was observed a few times. This chain links TRBV5-1 with TRBJ1-2, with D uncertain. The CDR3 length is 12 residues. The germline CDR1 and CDR2 sequences are SGHRS and YFSETQ. Trimming removed 0 bases at V and 6 bases at J, with 6 bases between. CDR3 sequence reads: CASSLGQDGYTF. The CDR3 DNA reads TGCGCCAGCAGCTTGGGGCAAGATGGCTACACCTTC. The whole variable domain, remainder taken from reference TRBV5-1 and TRBJ1-2, is KAGVTQTPRYLIKTRGQQVTLSCSPISGHRSVSWYQQTPGQGLQFLFEYFSETQRNKGNFPGRFSGRQFSNSRSEMNVSTLELGDSALYLCASSLGQDGYTFGSGTRLTVV.

This clone was counted once. The chain recombines TRBV15 with TRBJ2-4; D gene uncertain. Between the trimmed V and J ends, which lost 0 bases and 5 bases, there was a span of 8 bases. Per the germline V gene, CDR1 is LNHNV and CDR2 is YYDKDF (reference sequence). The CDR3 contains 14 residues. This CDR3 reads CATSRDRGQNIQYF. DNA for the CDR3: TGTGCCACCAGCAGAGACAGAGGTCAAAACATTCAGTACTTC.

Only a few counts were recorded for this clone. J is TRBJ2-5 and V is TRBV27, with 8 bases lining up with TRBD1. Losses at the gene ends were 8 bases for V and 5 bases for J; bases not matched to a gene: 10. This CDR3 region has 14 residues. Germline V gene lookup returns CDR1 MNHEY and CDR2 SMNVEV (reference sequence). Here the CDR3 reads CASGGQGTVETQYF. DNA for the CDR3: TGTGCCAGCGGCGGACAGGGAACTGTTGAGACCCAGTACTTC.

As to this clone: Other DNA sequences in the sample encode the same CDR3. The genes are TRBV30 and TRBJ2-2, with 13 nucleotides matching TRBD2. V was pared by 7 bases and J by 3 bases, with 8 bases of the junction left unmatched. The CDR3 covers 16 residues. Germline loops: CDR1 GTSNPN, CDR2 SVGIG (reference sequence). CDR3 loop: CASITSGRADTGELFF. For the CDR3, the DNA is TGTGCCTCAATAACTAGCGGGAGGGCCGACACCGGGGAGCTGTTTTTT.

The J gene is TRBJ2-7, the V gene TRBV11-2; TRBD2 agrees at 7 bases. Germline V gene sequence: CDR1 SGHAT, CDR2 FQNNGV. The J segment lost 1 base and the V segment lost 5 bases, leaving 11 bases of the junction unmatched. The CDR3 is made up of 16 amino acids. CDR3 nucleotides: TGTGCCAGCAGCAGAAACGGAGCGGGGTCTTCCTACGAGCAGTACTTC. Protein sequence: CASSRNGAGSSYEQYF.

This clone was seen a handful of times. The V call is TRBV7-6, the J call TRBJ1-1; a weak D match, TRBD1 (5 bases). The CDR3 is 16 residues long. The ends were cut back, 5 bases at V and 6 bases at J, with 22 bases in the middle. The germline gives CDR1 SGHVS, CDR2 FNYEAQ. The CDR3 DNA sequence: TGTGCCAGCAGCCCACGATTTGTCCTGGAAGGGGCTGAAGCTTTCTTT. Translation: CASSPRFVLEGAEAFF.

This clone turned up a few times. The V and J genes are TRBV27 and TRBJ2-2; 9 bases are shared with TRBD1. Germline V gene sequence: CDR1 MNHEY, CDR2 SMNVEV (reference sequence). J was trimmed by 4 bases and V by 11 bases; bases with no gene match: 5. The CDR3 spans 13 residues. This chain's CDR3 is CAARQGGTGELFF. As DNA, the CDR3 is TGTGCCGCCCGACAGGGGGGCACCGGGGAGCTGTTTTTT.